Each of the 24 T cell receptor beta chains below was sequenced from the same sample in a study of human T cells and chemical hapten exposure. Time point: patch test 3, about 24 weeks after DPC sensitization. Treatment specified: therapeutic diphenylcyclopropenone sensitization with weekly scalp DPC. Using its own MiXCR run on the RACE reads, TCRdb lists one record per CDR3 protein. The sample records about 64,000 distinct CDR3 sequences, roughly 11% being singletons. Source: whole blood, taken in connection with sensitization to the hapten diphenylcyclopropenone (DPC). The receptor source for this set is a woman in her 30s with alopecia areata. Some clones in this sample may be carry-over from other donors' samples.

This clonotype showed up many times. The chain employs TRBV29-1 and TRBJ2-3, with 12 bases lining up with TRBD2. V lost 6 bases and J lost 14; bases outside the gene matches: 12. The germline CDR1 and CDR2 sequences are SQVTM and ANQGSEA. This CDR3 contains 13 residues. This CDR3 is CSVRQKLAGGGYF. The CDR3 DNA sequence: TGCAGCGTCCGCCAGAAACTAGCGGGAGGCGGGTATTTT.

The chain has TRBV7-8 and TRBJ2-1, with TRBD2 identical over 7 bases. Germline assignment: CDR1 SGHVS and CDR2 FQNEAQ. V was pared by 5 bases and J by 9 bases, with 10 bases of the junction left unmatched. The CDR3 runs to 14 residues. The CDR3 region has the DNA TGTGCCAGCAGCCGGGACTACGCAGAACTTGAGCAGTTCTTC. It codes for CASSRDYAELEQFF.

The genes are TRBV4-2 and TRBJ2-1; D possibly corresponds to TRBD2 (6 bases). The CDR3 is 13 amino acids. Trimming shortened V by 0 bases and J by 7 bases, and 7 bases separated the two germline ends. The germline CDR1 and CDR2 sequences are LGHNA and YNFKEQ. Here the CDR3 reads CASSQEGGNEQFF. Here the CDR3 DNA reads TGTGCCAGCAGCCAAGAAGGAGGGAATGAGCAGTTCTTC.

CDR3 sequence (DNA): TGTGCCACCAGTGATCCTGCAAGGAACTATGGCTACACCTTC. This sequence encodes CATSDPARNYGYTF. This chain joins TRBV24-1 and TRBJ1-2; D not resolved. V shed 3 bases and J shed 2 bases, with 9 bases lying between them. The CDR3 extends over 14 amino acids. Germline assignment: CDR1 KGHDR and CDR2 SFDVKD.

V gene TRBV7-2 combines with J gene TRBJ1-1; TRBD1 agrees at 9 bases. There are 14 residues in the CDR3. Germline V gene lookup returns CDR1 SGHTA and CDR2 FQGNSA. V dropped 6 bases and J dropped 2; count of bases not matched to a gene: 4. The CDR3 sequence is CASRPGQGNTEAFF. For the CDR3, the DNA is TGTGCCAGCAGGCCGGGACAGGGAAACACTGAAGCTTTCTTT.

This chain joins TRBV4-2 and TRBJ1-4, with D unresolved. Looked up from germline, CDR1 is LGHNA and CDR2 is YNFKEQ. Trimming cost V 1 base and J 17 bases, with 11 bases left between them. The length of the CDR3 is 11 residues. In DNA form, the CDR3 reads TGTGCCAGCAGCCAAGGGAACGGTTGTTTTTTT. Translating it yields CASSQGNGCFF.

In its sample, this clonotype was seen a few times. The genes are TRBV9 and TRBJ1-2; unclear D gene. The CDR3 has 13 amino acids. Germline-derived CDR1 and CDR2 are SGDLS and YYNGEE. Trimming left V 0 bases short and J 2 bases short, with 5 bases between. Written as DNA, the CDR3 is TGTGCCAGCAGCGTAGACGGAAACTATGGCTACACCTTC. As protein: CASSVDGNYGYTF.

The V and J genes are TRBV15 and TRBJ2-1; 11 positions match TRBD2. Trimming removed 0 bases from V and 6 bases from J; junction bases left unmatched: 7. The germline V gene encodes CDR1 LNHNV and CDR2 YYDKDF (reference sequence). The CDR3 is 17 residues long. The CDR3 reads CATSRDRLAGGSNEQFF. DNA of the CDR3: TGTGCCACCAGCAGAGATAGGCTAGCGGGGGGATCCAATGAGCAGTTCTTC.

This clonotype was seen a handful of times. The V call is TRBV11-2, the J call TRBJ2-2, with D possibly TRBD1 on 6 matching bases. This CDR3 spans 13 amino acids. Per germline, CDR1 SGHAT and CDR2 FQNNGV. Trimming cost V 5 bases and J 6 bases, with 10 bases left between them. DNA of the CDR3: TGTGCCAGCAGCCCAAGACAGGCCGGGGAGCTGTTTTTT. Protein sequence: CASSPRQAGELFF.

The V call is TRBV28, the J call TRBJ2-3; D gene ambiguous. There are 13 residues in the CDR3. Germline loops: CDR1 MDHEN, CDR2 SYDVKM. V was trimmed by 6 bases and J by 6 bases, leaving 13 bases between them. The CDR3 DNA reads as TGTGCCAGCAGACCCCGGGCCCAGGATACGCAGTATTTT. Its protein product is CASRPRAQDTQYF.

The gene calls are TRBV28 and TRBJ2-1, with TRBD2 matching 9 bases. The CDR3 is 16 amino acids. CDR1 MDHEN and CDR2 SYDVKM come from the germline V gene. V gave up 4 bases and J gave up 10 bases; unmatched junction bases: 14. The DNA of the CDR3 is TGTGCCAGCAGTTCCTCTGGGGAGCGGGAGGACGAGGAGCAGTTCTTC. It translates to CASSSSGEREDEEQFF.

On this clonotype itself: Without the conserved terminal phenylalanine or tryptophan, this CDR3 likely stems from a read error. It is unclear where the CDR3 begins or ends on the DNA, so no DNA is shown, and the CDR3 is as TCRdb lists it. The rearrangement links TRBV11-2 to TRBJ2-3; TRBD2 is the table's D call and was not checked against the DNA. The CDR3 totals 13 residues, both ends included. CDR1 and CDR2 (germline): SGHAT, FQNNGV. The CDR3 here is CASSTGLEKEFCP.

The chain employs TRBV29-1 and TRBJ1-3; D not resolved. V was clipped by 5 bases and J by 0 bases, with 5 bases between them. Germline values: CDR1 SQVTM, CDR2 ANQGSEA. The CDR3 runs to 12 residues. CDR3 amino acids: CSVHTSGNTIYF. CDR3 DNA sequence: TGCAGCGTTCACACCTCTGGAAACACCATATATTTT. Based on the CDR3 plus reference TRBV29-1 and TRBJ1-3, the full variable domain is SAVISQKPSRDICQRGTSLTIQCQVDSQVTMMFWYRQQPGQSLTLIATANQGSEATYESGFVIDKFPISRPNLTFSTLTVSNMSPEDSSIYLCSVHTSGNTIYFGEGSWLTVV.

The chain is built from TRBV20-1 and TRBJ1-1; D is perhaps TRBD1 (5 bases). This CDR3 is built from 12 residues. CDR1 DFQATT and CDR2 SNEGSKA come from the germline V gene (reference sequence). V was clipped by 2 bases and J by 8 bases, with 12 bases between them. The CDR3, as DNA: TGCAGTGCTAGAACTGGGGCAGCCGAAGCTTTCTTT. Protein product: CSARTGAAEAFF.

This clonotype was picked up a small number of times. The chain links TRBV30 to TRBJ1-1; D uncertain. The V end lost 1 base, the J end lost 1 base, and 13 bases lay between the germline ends. CDR3 length: 15 residues. CDR1 and CDR2 (germline): GTSNPN, SVGIG (reference sequence). The CDR3 region is CAWSGLAGRNTEAFF. CDR3 in DNA: TGTGCCTGGAGTGGGCTTGCGGGAAGGAACACTGAAGCTTTCTTT.

In its sample, this clonotype was seen a few times. The V gene is TRBV29-1, the J gene TRBJ2-3, with 7 bases matching TRBD1. This CDR3 region has 13 residues. Germline values: CDR1 SQVTM, CDR2 ANQGSEA. The J segment lost 2 bases and the V segment lost 8 bases, leaving 7 bases of the junction unmatched. The CDR3 DNA sequence: TGCAGCAGCCGGGACAGTTACACAGATACGCAGTATTTT. It specifies CSSRDSYTDTQYF.

On this clonotype: Possible read error: a much larger clone is one base away. The chain has TRBV20-1 and TRBJ2-3; D is ambiguous. Trimming removed 5 bases from V and 8 bases from J, with 23 bases in between. CDR1 and CDR2 (germline): DFQATT, SNEGSKA (reference sequence). The CDR3 is made up of 15 amino acids. CDR3 in amino acids: CSAHHLSSSAVTQYF. CDR3 bases: TGCAGTGCTCACCACCTAAGCTCCAGCGCAGTTACGCAGTATTTT.

This clonotype showed up many times. The chain has TRBV20-1 and TRBJ1-2, with TRBD1 identical over 7 bases. The CDR3 is 13 residues long. The germline V gene has CDR1 DFQATT and CDR2 SNEGSKA (reference sequence). V lost 3 bases and J lost 4; bases outside the gene matches: 5. CDR3 protein: CSASPQGVYGYTF. The CDR3 region has the DNA TGCAGTGCTAGCCCTCAGGGGGTCTATGGCTACACCTTC.

Ten or more counts support this clonotype. This chain connects TRBV7-3 to TRBJ2-2; D is undetermined. Trimming left V 0 bases short and J 1 base short, with 9 bases between. This CDR3 is built from 16 residues. Germline lookup yields CDR1 SGHTA and CDR2 FQGTGA. The CDR3 sequence is CASSLTAVVNTGELFF. Here the CDR3 DNA reads TGTGCCAGCAGCTTAACGGCGGTAGTGAACACCGGGGAGCTGTTTTTT.

This chain uses TRBV6-5 with TRBJ2-1; TRBD1 is a possible D gene (6 bases). The CDR3 covers 16 residues. Germline CDR1 MNHEY, CDR2 SVGAGI. The V gene lost 3 bases and the J gene lost 0 bases, with 12 bases spanning the gap. Here the CDR3 reads CASSYLGQSSYNEQFF. CDR3 nucleotides: TGTGCCAGCAGTTATCTCGGACAGAGCTCCTACAATGAGCAGTTCTTC.

This clonotype was picked up many times. This chain connects TRBV18 to TRBJ2-7, with 8 bases matching TRBD1. There are 14 residues in the CDR3. J gave up 4 bases and V 2 bases, and 4 bases lay outside the gene matches. Germline V gives CDR1 KGHSH, CDR2 LQKENI. CDR3 region: CASSPTGQGYEQYF. Written as DNA, the CDR3 is TGTGCCAGCTCACCAACCGGACAGGGTTACGAGCAGTACTTC.

The chain carries TRBV9 and TRBJ2-2, with D maybe TRBD2 (6 bases). The V end was cut by 0 bases, the J end by 4 bases, with 10 bases between. Germline V gene sequence: CDR1 SGDLS, CDR2 YYNGEE. This CDR3 is 15 amino acids long. The CDR3 loop is CASSVDGGGTGELFF. In DNA, the CDR3 is TGTGCCAGCAGCGTAGACGGGGGAGGCACCGGGGAGCTGTTTTTT.

This clonotype was counted only a few times. The genes are TRBV5-4 and TRBJ2-3; no clear D. Per the germline V gene, CDR1 is SGHNT and CDR2 is YYREEE (reference sequence). V was cut by 5 bases and J by 5 bases, with 9 bases left in between. The CDR3 contains 12 residues. CDR3 DNA: TGTGCCAGCAGTTTTGGGCAAGATACGCAGTATTTT. It encodes CASSFGQDTQYF.

This clonotype was seen repeatedly, ten times or more. The rearrangement joins TRBV7-9 to TRBJ2-5; possibly TRBD2 for D (5 bases). The germline V gene has CDR1 SEHNR and CDR2 FQNEAQ (reference sequence). The CDR3 extends over 17 amino acids. The V end lost 0 bases, the J end lost 7 bases, and 21 bases lay between the germline ends. As DNA, the CDR3 is TGTGCCAGCAGCTTAGCAGAGGGCGGAGTCGTGAGGTCGACCCAGTACTTC. This codes for CASSLAEGGVVRSTQYF.